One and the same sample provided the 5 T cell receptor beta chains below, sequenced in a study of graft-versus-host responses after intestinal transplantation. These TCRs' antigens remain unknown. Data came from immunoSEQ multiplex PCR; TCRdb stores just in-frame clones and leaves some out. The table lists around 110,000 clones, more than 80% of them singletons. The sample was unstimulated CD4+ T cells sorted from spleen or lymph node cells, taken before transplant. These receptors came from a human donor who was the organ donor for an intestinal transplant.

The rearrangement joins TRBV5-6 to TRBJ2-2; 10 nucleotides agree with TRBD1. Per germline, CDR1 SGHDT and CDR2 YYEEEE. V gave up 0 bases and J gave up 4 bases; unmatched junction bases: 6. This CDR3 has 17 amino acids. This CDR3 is CASSLGWGQGFTGELFF. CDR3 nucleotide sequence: TGTGCCAGCAGCTTGGGATGGGGACAGGGGTTCACCGGGGAGCTGTTTTTT. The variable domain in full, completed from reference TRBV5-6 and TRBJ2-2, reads DAGVTQSPTHLIKTRGQQVTLRCSPKSGHDTVSWYQQALGQGPQFIFQYYEEEERQRGNFPDRFSGHQFPNYSSELNVNALLLGDSALYLCASSLGWGQGFTGELFFGEGSRLTVL.

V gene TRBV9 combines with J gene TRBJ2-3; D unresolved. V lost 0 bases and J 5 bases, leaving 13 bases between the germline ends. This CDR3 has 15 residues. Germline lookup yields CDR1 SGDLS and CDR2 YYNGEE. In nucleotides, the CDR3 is TGTGCCAGCAGCGTAGGGGTTGTCTTAAAAGATACGCAGTATTTT. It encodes CASSVGVVLKDTQYF.

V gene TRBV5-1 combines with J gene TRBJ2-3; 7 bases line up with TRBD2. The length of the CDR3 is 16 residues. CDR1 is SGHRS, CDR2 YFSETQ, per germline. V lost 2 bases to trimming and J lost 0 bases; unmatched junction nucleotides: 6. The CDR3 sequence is CASSLREGLSTDTQYF. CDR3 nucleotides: TGCGCCAGCAGCTTAAGGGAGGGACTTAGCACAGATACGCAGTATTTT.

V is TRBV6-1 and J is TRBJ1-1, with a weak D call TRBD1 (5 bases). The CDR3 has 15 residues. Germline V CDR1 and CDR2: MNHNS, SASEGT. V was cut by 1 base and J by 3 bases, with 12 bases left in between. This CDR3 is CASSEERGFYTEAFF. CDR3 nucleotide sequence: TGTGCCAGCAGTGAAGAGAGGGGTTTTTACACTGAAGCTTTCTTT.

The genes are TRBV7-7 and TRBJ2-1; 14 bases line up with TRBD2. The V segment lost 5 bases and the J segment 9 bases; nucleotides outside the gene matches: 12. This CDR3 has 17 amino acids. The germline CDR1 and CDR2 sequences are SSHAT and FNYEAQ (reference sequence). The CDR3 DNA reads TGTGCCAGCAGCCCTTTTTCCGGGACTAGCGGGAGCGCTGAGCAGTTCTTC. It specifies CASSPFSGTSGSAEQFF.